Listed here is a single TCR beta chain. The antigen this receptor binds is unknown. Nothing much larger sits one base from this clone, and base qualities are not available. V loses 0 bases of germline sequence and J loses 7 bases, and the interval between the two ends is 22 bases. CDR1 is given as SGHAT and CDR2 as FQNNGV, both from the germline V gene. The CDR3 runs 17 amino acids, cysteine and phenylalanine included. Only the CDR3 part of the read is kept: 51 bases, read in frame from the first base. The entry originates in a study of T cell changes during pregnancy in multiple sclerosis (dated by TCRdb to about 2019). At the level of the whole study: The study looked at changes in the T cell repertoire across pregnancy in women with multiple sclerosis.

Libraries were constructed by the immunoSEQ multiplex PCR assay. Held by TCRdb, this immuneACCESS table contains in-frame sequences only and omits some clones. Under half of the omission traces to an unresolved V gene where checked; the cause of the rest is unknown. Recorded for this sample are 90,000 to 95,000 clones; roughly 90% of them occurred a single time. The biggest ten clones account for about 0.91% of the sample. This TCR derives from a female donor with multiple sclerosis, enrolled in a pregnancy study. The chain joins TRBV11-2 to TRBJ2-7; the D gene is perhaps TRBD2, from 5 matching bases. The starting material was peripheral blood, obtained before pregnancy. The CDR3 protein sequence reads: CASSLDTGGSFWSEQYF. In nucleotides, the sequence is TGTGCCAGCAGCTTAGATACTGGAGGCTCTTTTTGGTCTGAGCAGTACTTC.